Below are 13 T cell receptor beta chains sequenced from a single sample in a study of blood T cell repertoires in COVID-19. The repertoire was sequenced with immunoSEQ multiplex PCR; TCRdb's copy has only in-frame clones and lacks some. Here the sample spans 120,000 to 150,000 clones, roughly nine tenths being singletons. The sample comprised peripheral blood. These receptors were collected from a human donor in a cohort sampled during active COVID-19.

This sequence joins TRBV7-2 and TRBJ2-1, with 14 bases that match TRBD2. The germline V gene has CDR1 SGHTA and CDR2 FQGNSA. The V segment lost 1 base and the J segment 9 bases; nucleotides outside the gene matches: 5. CDR3 length equals 16 residues. The CDR3 DNA sequence: TGTGCCAGCAGCTTAGGACTAGCGGGGGGGCAAAGTGAGCAGTTCTTC. Translating gives CASSLGLAGGQSEQFF.

The chain recombines TRBV13 with TRBJ2-1, with D possibly TRBD2 on 5 matching bases. Trimming cost V 7 bases and J 5 bases, with 12 bases left between them. Germline-derived CDR1 and CDR2 are PRHDT and FYEKMQ (reference sequence). This CDR3 comprises 13 residues. The CDR3 sequence: CASTVPGNNEQFF. The CDR3 DNA reads as TGTGCCAGCACCGTCCCGGGGAACAATGAGCAGTTCTTC.

The V and J genes are TRBV9 and TRBJ2-5; maybe TRBD1 (7 bases). The V and J ends lost 3 bases and 5 bases respectively, with 14 bases between them. This CDR3 has 14 amino acids. The germline CDR1 and CDR2 sequences are SGDLS and YYNGEE. In DNA, the CDR3 is TGTGCCAGCAGCGCGTTCCCAGGGGGGGAGACCCAGTACTTC. Translating it yields CASSAFPGGETQYF.

CDR3 sequence (DNA): TGTGCCAGCAGACCTATAGCGGGCCGCACAGATACGCAGTATTTT. As protein: CASRPIAGRTDTQYF. The chain has TRBV7-9 and TRBJ2-3; 7 bases line up with TRBD2. V shed 6 bases and J 1 base; nucleotides not matched to a gene: 7. Germline V gene lookup returns CDR1 SEHNR and CDR2 FQNEAQ (reference sequence). The CDR3 runs to 15 residues. Using reference TRBV7-9 and TRBJ2-3 for the parts outside the CDR3, the full variable domain is DTGVSQNPRHKITKRGQNVTFRCDPISEHNRLYWYRQTLGQGPEFLTYFQNEAQLEKSRLLSDRFSAERPKGSFSTLEIQRTEQGDSAMYLCASRPIAGRTDTQYFGPGTRLTVL.

The chain uses TRBV19 and TRBJ1-5; tentatively, D is TRBD1 (5 bases). V lost 4 bases to trimming and J lost 3 bases, with 19 bases between them. Germline-derived CDR1 and CDR2 are LNHDA and SQIVND (reference sequence). The CDR3 runs 17 residues. Written as DNA, the CDR3 is TGTGCCAGTAGTAATCTTTTTGTCATAGGGGCCAATCAGCCCCAGCATTTT. This gives the protein CASSNLFVIGANQPQHF.

The rearrangement links TRBV12-3 or TRBV12-4 to TRBJ1-1; 7 bases fit TRBD1. The CDR3 covers 12 residues. V lost 5 bases to trimming and J lost 6 bases; unmatched junction nucleotides: 3. Here the CDR3 reads CASSRGQAEAFF. The CDR3 coding sequence is TGTGCCAGCAGTCGAGGACAGGCTGAAGCTTTCTTT.

The chain employs TRBV11-3 and TRBJ2-3; 11 bases are shared with TRBD1. The CDR3 loop spans 15 amino acids. Losses at the gene ends were 4 bases for V and 5 bases for J; bases not matched to a gene: 5. From germline, CDR1 is SGHNT and CDR2 YENEEA. The CDR3: CASSSRDRGIDTQYF. The CDR3 DNA sequence: TGTGCCAGCAGCTCCCGGGACAGGGGGATAGATACGCAGTATTTT.

Regarding this clone: One end of the junction is discordant with germline, which a read error may explain. The chain links TRBV19 to TRBJ2-3; 15 bases are shared with TRBD2. Per the germline V gene, CDR1 is LNHDA and CDR2 is SQIVND (reference sequence). This CDR3 comprises 19 residues. The CDR3 DNA sequence: TGTGCCAGTAGTATCGGGGGACTAGCGGGGGGTCCCCACACAAATACGCAGTATTTT. Encoded protein: CASSIGGLAGGPHTNTQYF.

A few counts support this clone. DNA of the CDR3: TGCGCCAGCAGCCAGGGTGGCAATCAGCCCCAGCATTTT. It yields the protein CASSQGGNQPQHF. This sequence joins TRBV5-1 and TRBJ1-5; possibly TRBD1 for D (5 bases). The CDR3 covers 13 residues. V was clipped by 4 bases and J by 2 bases, with 7 bases between them. Germline CDR1 is SGHRS and CDR2 is YFSETQ.

The rearrangement joins TRBV2 to TRBJ2-7, with D unresolved. CDR3 size: 14 residues. The germline CDR1 and CDR2 sequences are SNHLY and FYNNEI. Trimming stripped 7 bases from V and 0 bases from J, with 13 bases between. The CDR3 sequence is CASTTDKSSYEQYF. The CDR3 DNA reads TGTGCCAGCACCACAGACAAAAGCTCCTACGAGCAGTACTTC.

Only a few counts were recorded for this clone. CDR3 amino acids: CASRLVVGRQGSEKLFF. CDR3 nucleotide sequence: TGTGCAAGTCGCTTAGTGGTGGGGAGACAGGGAAGCGAAAAACTGTTTTTT. The gene calls are TRBV12-2 and TRBJ1-4; the tabulated D call, TRBD1, remains unverified against the DNA. TRBV12-2 is recorded as a pseudogene. The CDR3 runs to 17 residues.

This sequence joins TRBV5-8 and TRBJ1-1; D ambiguous. Trimming removed 4 bases at V and 4 bases at J, with 5 bases between. Germline CDR1 is SGHTS and CDR2 is YDEGEE. The CDR3 length is 11 residues. The CDR3 is CASSISTEAFF. The CDR3 DNA sequence: TGTGCCAGCAGCATCAGCACTGAAGCTTTCTTT.

The rearrangement uses TRBV19 and TRBJ2-7; 7 bases agree with TRBD1. CDR3 size: 14 residues. Losses at the gene ends were 5 bases for V and 3 bases for J; bases not matched to a gene: 7. Germline values: CDR1 LNHDA, CDR2 SQIVND (reference sequence). The CDR3: CASSPVTGYYEQYF. CDR3 sequence (DNA): TGTGCCAGTAGTCCAGTGACAGGGTACTACGAGCAGTACTTC.